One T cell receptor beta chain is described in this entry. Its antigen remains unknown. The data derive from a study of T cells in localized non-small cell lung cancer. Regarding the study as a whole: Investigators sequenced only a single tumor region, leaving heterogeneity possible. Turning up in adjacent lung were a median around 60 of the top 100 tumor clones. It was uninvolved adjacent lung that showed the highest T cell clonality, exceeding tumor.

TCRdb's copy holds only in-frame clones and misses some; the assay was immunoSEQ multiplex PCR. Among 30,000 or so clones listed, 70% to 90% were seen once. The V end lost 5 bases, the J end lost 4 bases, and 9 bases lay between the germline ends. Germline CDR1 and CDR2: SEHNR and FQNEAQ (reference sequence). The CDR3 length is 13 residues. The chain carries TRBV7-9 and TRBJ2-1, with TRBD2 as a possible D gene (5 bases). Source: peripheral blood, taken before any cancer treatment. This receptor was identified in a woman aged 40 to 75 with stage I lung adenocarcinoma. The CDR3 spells CASSPGNYNEQFF. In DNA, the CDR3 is TGTGCCAGCAGCCCCGGGAATTACAATGAGCAGTTCTTC.